This T cell receptor (beta chain) originates from a study of cytomegalovirus exposure and HLA in healthy donors. Study-level findings and limits: A reported reduction in N-insertions relative to the roughly 700-donor mean was seen in an Asian-associated ancestry cluster in a later analysis. Published work reported that the classifier diagnosed cytomegalovirus status with high specificity and sensitivity.

V lost 7 bases to trimming and J lost 3 bases; unmatched junction nucleotides: 12. This CDR3 is built from 15 residues. The germline V gene has CDR1 SGHDT and CDR2 YYEEEE. Donors were ostensibly healthy at sampling, although undocumented immune exposures were probable. The PCR made use of 60 Vbeta and 13 Jbeta primers. Using immunoSEQ multiplex PCR, the repertoire was profiled, and TCRdb retains in-frame clones only, with some absent. This sample's clone table lists 200,000 or so clones. A note on this clone: Its antigen is as yet unknown.

V usage is TRBV5-6 and J usage is TRBJ2-5, with TRBD2 matching 7 bases. This clonotype originated in a boy younger than 18 in good health and CMV-seronegative. The material sequenced was PBMCs. The CDR3 loop is CASSVLAGVKETQYF. Written as DNA, the CDR3 is TGTGCCAGCTCCGTTTTGGCGGGGGTAAAAGAGACCCAGTACTTC.